Listed here is a single TCR beta chain. The record originates from a study of blood T cell repertoires in COVID-19. The overall study: Whether acute or convalescent, the COVID-19 samples came from the United States, Italy and Spain.

The repertoire was sequenced with immunoSEQ multiplex PCR; TCRdb's copy has only in-frame clones and lacks some. The table has about 240,000 clones, around 81% seen once; the top ten hold 5% to 8%. The receptor's source is a woman in her sixties or seventies with active or convalescent COVID-19. Material for sequencing was peripheral blood.

DNA for the CDR3: TGTGCCTGGAGCCCGATGAGGACTAGCGGGCCCAATGAGCAGTTCTTC. It codes for CAWSPMRTSGPNEQFF. The chain employs TRBV30 and TRBJ2-1; 11 nucleotides line up with TRBD2. CDR1 and CDR2 from the germline V gene are GTSNPN and SVGIG (reference sequence). With 3 bases clipped from V and 6 bases from J, the junction kept 10 bases outside the gene matches. The CDR3 totals 16 residues.